One T cell receptor (beta chain) is described in this entry. Its antigen remains unidentified. Sequencing used immunoSEQ multiplex PCR; TCRdb keeps in-frame clones, though not all of them. Of 15,000 to 20,000 clones listed, roughly 80% are singletons. The data were obtained in a study of graft-versus-host responses after intestinal transplantation. The wider study: Isolated intestinal, liver-intestinal, or multivisceral transplants had been given to the recipients. Every one of the recipients received anti-thymocyte globulin induction and afterwards took tacrolimus and steroids for 3 to 4 years. General study results and limits: Some patients had graft-donor T cell macrochimerism. In their allografts, the ratios of graft-versus-host to host-versus-graft T cell clones were high.

Grafts had their tissue processed, releasing intraepithelial and lamina propria lymphocytes. CDR1 is MNHNS, CDR2 SASEGT, per germline. The CDR3 has 19 residues. The ends lost 2 bases at V and 4 bases at J; junction bases unmatched: 17. V gene TRBV6-1 combines with J gene TRBJ2-7; 10 bases fit TRBD2. The material was ileum tissue, obtained approximately 110 days after intestinal transplant. The clonotype originates from a human patient who received an intestinal transplant, so some T cells may come from the graft donor. CDR3 DNA sequence: TGTGCCAGCAGTGAACCGGGATCTAGCGGGAGACAGGGCCCTTACGAGCAGTACTTC. Its translation: CASSEPGSSGRQGPYEQYF.